These 28 T cell receptor beta chains came from one sample sequenced in a study of cytomegalovirus exposure and HLA in healthy donors. The PCR ran on 60 Vbeta and 13 Jbeta primers. TCRdb keeps only in-frame clones here, not all; method: immunoSEQ multiplex PCR. Of 250,000 to 350,000 clones detected, about four fifths appear once; the ten largest clones hold about 0.29%. The sample consisted of PBMCs. These receptors all come from a girl aged 2-9 years in good health and CMV-seronegative.

This chain joins TRBV18 and TRBJ1-5; a weak D match, TRBD1 (5 bases). Trimming cost V 3 bases and J 0 bases, with 15 bases left between them. Germline V gene lookup returns CDR1 KGHSH and CDR2 LQKENI. The CDR3 has 17 residues. CDR3 DNA: TGTGCCAGCTCACCCCTCGGGGGGGGAGATAGCAATCAGCCCCAGCATTTT. This gives the protein CASSPLGGGDSNQPQHF.

The chain uses TRBV19 and TRBJ2-2; 12 bases fit TRBD2. Germline trimming cut 7 bases from V and 0 bases from J; bases unmatched to any gene: 6. CDR3 size: 17 residues. Germline-derived CDR1 and CDR2 are LNHDA and SQIVND (reference sequence). CDR3 sequence (DNA): TGTGCCAGTAATCAAAGACTAGCGGGAGCGAACACCGGGGAGCTGTTTTTT. Protein sequence: CASNQRLAGANTGELFF.

The chain couples TRBV6-4 to TRBJ2-2; D remains unclear. The V gene lost 7 bases and the J gene lost 0 bases, with 15 bases spanning the gap. This CDR3 is 16 amino acids long. Germline CDR1 reads MRHNA; CDR2 reads SNTAGT. The CDR3: CASIQRSFANTGELFF. CDR3 coding DNA: TGTGCCAGCATCCAAAGGAGCTTCGCGAACACCGGGGAGCTGTTTTTT.

This chain uses TRBV18 with TRBJ2-5; tentative D call: TRBD2 (5 bases). The J call may be mistaken, given a closer DNA end match to TRBJ2-7. The germline V gene has CDR1 KGHSH and CDR2 LQKENI. The CDR3 contains 13 residues. The CDR3 region is CASSPSPGNEQYF. For the CDR3, the DNA is TGTGCCAGCTCACCCAGTCCGGGGAACGAGCAGTACTTC.

The gene calls are TRBV23-1 and TRBJ2-1; TRBD2 matches 8 bases. TRBV23-1 is recorded as an ORF, its role being uncertain. This CDR3 is 21 amino acids long. With 0 bases clipped from V and 0 bases from J, the junction kept 16 bases outside the gene matches. The CDR3: CASSQSRWWSSGHSSYNEQFF. The CDR3 nucleotides are TGCGCCAGCAGTCAATCTCGTTGGTGGTCTAGCGGGCACAGCTCCTACAATGAGCAGTTCTTC.

The rearrangement joins TRBV10-2 to TRBJ2-3; 12 nucleotides match TRBD2. This CDR3 contains 16 residues. Germline values: CDR1 WSHSY, CDR2 SAAADI. Trimming cost V 6 bases and J 0 bases; bases outside gene matches: 4. In nucleotides, the CDR3 is TGCGCCAGCAGACCGACTAGCGGGAGCAGCACAGATACGCAGTATTTT. Its translation: CASRPTSGSSTDTQYF.

This chain joins TRBV10-3 and TRBJ2-1, with D possibly TRBD2 on 6 matching bases. This CDR3 region has 15 residues. The germline gives CDR1 ENHRY, CDR2 SYGVKD. V lost 10 bases, J lost 4 bases, and 20 bases lay in between. CDR3 residues: CATRNPTRGYNEQFF. CDR3 DNA: TGTGCCACCCGAAACCCGACTAGAGGTTACAATGAGCAGTTCTTC.

The chain employs TRBV9 and TRBJ2-7; weak D call: TRBD2 (6 bases). The germline CDR1 and CDR2 sequences are SGDLS and YYNGEE. Trimming cost V 0 bases and J 2 bases, with 9 bases left between them. The CDR3 loop spans 14 amino acids. The CDR3 here is CASSVGTNAYEQYF. The CDR3 DNA sequence: TGTGCCAGCAGCGTAGGGACTAACGCCTACGAGCAGTACTTC.

This clone has only a few counts. The chain couples TRBV9 to TRBJ2-1; D is undetermined. V was clipped by 0 bases and J by 0 bases, with 13 bases between them. The CDR3 spans 17 residues. Germline V gene lookup returns CDR1 SGDLS and CDR2 YYNGEE. The CDR3 DNA is TGTGCCAGCAGCGTAGACTTTCAAGAACTCTCCTACAATGAGCAGTTCTTC. Encoded protein: CASSVDFQELSYNEQFF.

The chain uses TRBV28 and TRBJ1-1, with D unclear. Germline V gene data show CDR1 as MDHEN and CDR2 as SYDVKM. The length of the CDR3 is 15 residues. V was cut by 0 bases and J by 4 bases, with 12 bases left in between. CDR3 nucleotide sequence: TGTGCCAGCAGTTTATGGCTAGGGAGGGTCACTGAAGCTTTCTTT. This gives the protein CASSLWLGRVTEAFF.

This sequence joins TRBV2 and TRBJ2-2; 10 bases are shared with TRBD1. V dropped 6 bases and J dropped 7; count of bases not matched to a gene: 8. From germline, CDR1 is SNHLY and CDR2 FYNNEI. This CDR3 has 15 amino acids. CDR3 sequence reads: CASRTGGAFGGELFF. The CDR3 DNA follows: TGTGCCAGCAGGACAGGGGGCGCCTTCGGCGGGGAGCTGTTTTTT.

The chain uses TRBV5-6 and TRBJ2-7; weak D call: TRBD1 (7 bases). The CDR3 spans 14 residues. Germline V CDR1 and CDR2: SGHDT, YYEEEE. V was trimmed by 1 base and J by 6 bases, leaving 14 bases between them. DNA of the CDR3: TGTGCCAGCAGCTTGTGGAGGGGGCAAAGCGAGCAGTACTTC. As protein: CASSLWRGQSEQYF.

The V and J genes are TRBV12-5 and TRBJ2-5; 8 bases are a match to TRBD1. The end of the DNA is better explained by TRBJ2-7, so the J call may be wrong. Germline values: CDR1 LGHNT, CDR2 FRNRAP. The CDR3 consists of 14 residues. This chain's CDR3 is CASGYRGFSYEQYF. The CDR3 DNA sequence: TGTGCTAGTGGTTACAGGGGGTTCTCCTACGAGCAGTACTTC.

This CDR3 is CASSLTGGSYEQYF. The CDR3 nucleotides read TGTGCCAGCAGCCTCACAGGGGGCTCCTACGAGCAGTACTTC. J is TRBJ2-7 and V is TRBV28; 8 nucleotides align to TRBD1. The trim removed 6 bases at V and 0 bases at J, leaving 4 bases unmatched. There are 14 residues in the CDR3. Germline V gene sequence: CDR1 MDHEN, CDR2 SYDVKM.

The chain employs TRBV19 and TRBJ1-2, with no clear D. Germline V CDR1 and CDR2: LNHDA, SQIVND (reference sequence). The CDR3 spans 16 residues. With 7 bases removed from V and 0 bases from J, the gap between germline ends came to 18 bases. CDR3 sequence reads: CASKKEGSLSNYGYTF. For the CDR3, the DNA is TGTGCCAGTAAGAAGGAGGGTTCTTTGTCTAACTATGGCTACACCTTC. The complete variable domain, with remaining parts taken from reference TRBV19 and TRBJ1-2, reads DGGITQSPKYLFRKEGQNVTLSCEQNLNHDAMYWYRQDPGQGLRLIYYSQIVNDFQKGDIAEGYSVSREKKESFPLTVTSAQKNPTAFYLCASKKEGSLSNYGYTFGSGTRLTVV.

The chain recombines TRBV11-2 with TRBJ1-3; 7 nucleotides line up with TRBD1. The CDR3 contains 19 residues. In germline, CDR1 is SGHAT, CDR2 FQNNGV. The V gene end was trimmed by 5 bases and the J gene end by 4 bases; junction bases not matched to a gene: 20. CDR3 amino acids: CASSPGEIERGLRGNTIYF. The CDR3 DNA is TGTGCCAGCAGCCCGGGCGAGATTGAAAGGGGGCTGAGGGGAAACACCATATATTTT.

The chain employs TRBV30 and TRBJ2-2; 8 bases line up with TRBD2. The CDR3 sequence is 17 residues long. CDR1 is GTSNPN, CDR2 SVGIG, per germline (reference sequence). V shed 2 bases and J 5 bases; nucleotides not matched to a gene: 13. CDR3 protein: CAWSMRLATLVTGELFF. The CDR3 DNA is TGTGCCTGGAGTATGAGACTAGCGACACTCGTAACCGGGGAGCTGTTTTTT.

J is TRBJ2-7 and V is TRBV5-1; perhaps TRBD2 as D (6 bases). CDR3 length equals 16 residues. The germline V gene has CDR1 SGHRS and CDR2 YFSETQ. Trimming pared 3 bases from V and 0 bases from J, leaving 16 bases between. The CDR3 loop reads CASSSPSGLSSYEQYF. The CDR3 bases are TGCGCCAGCAGCTCACCCAGCGGGCTTTCCTCCTACGAGCAGTACTTC. Full variable domain (missing parts from reference TRBV5-1 and TRBJ2-7): KAGVTQTPRYLIKTRGQQVTLSCSPISGHRSVSWYQQTPGQGLQFLFEYFSETQRNKGNFPGRFSGRQFSNSRSEMNVSTLELGDSALYLCASSSPSGLSSYEQYFGPGTRLTVT.

The V gene is TRBV28, the J gene TRBJ2-3; TRBD1 might be the D (6 bases). The CDR3 sequence is 14 residues long. Germline V gives CDR1 MDHEN, CDR2 SYDVKM. V lost 9 bases and J 7 bases, leaving 20 bases between the germline ends. CDR3 loop: CASNDGGHANTQYF. CDR3 DNA sequence: TGTGCCAGTAACGATGGGGGCCACGCTAATACGCAGTATTTT.

The chain carries TRBV9 and TRBJ2-7, with D possibly being TRBD1 (6 bases). CDR3 length equals 18 residues. Per germline, CDR1 SGDLS and CDR2 YYNGEE. With 0 bases removed from V and 0 bases from J, the gap between germline ends came to 19 bases. The CDR3 DNA reads as TGTGCCAGCAGCGTAGGAACCTCCGACAGGTTCGTCTCCTACGAGCAGTACTTC. Encoded protein: CASSVGTSDRFVSYEQYF.

V gene TRBV14 combines with J gene TRBJ2-7; a weak D match, TRBD2 (7 bases). The V and J ends lost 5 bases and 0 bases respectively, with 14 bases between them. Germline-derived CDR1 and CDR2 are SGHDN and FVKESK. This CDR3 has 15 amino acids. The CDR3: CASSYRGGRSYEQYF. CDR3 nucleotides: TGTGCCAGCAGCTACCGCGGGGGCCGCTCCTACGAGCAGTACTTC.

The chain has TRBV28 and TRBJ2-7; D is undetermined. The CDR3 sequence is 14 residues long. Trimming stripped 2 bases from V and 1 base from J, with 9 bases between. CDR1 and CDR2 from the germline V gene are MDHEN and SYDVKM. This CDR3 is CASSLHQVSYEQYF. CDR3 nucleotides: TGTGCCAGCAGTTTACATCAGGTATCCTACGAGCAGTACTTC.

This chain joins TRBV2 and TRBJ2-5; D is undetermined. The J call is doubtful: the DNA matches TRBJ2-7 better. The CDR3 has 14 residues. Germline CDR1 SNHLY, CDR2 FYNNEI. This CDR3 is CASSDTGYTYEQYF. The CDR3 coding sequence is TGTGCCAGCAGTGACACCGGGTATACCTACGAGCAGTACTTC.

A remark on this clone: The sample carries other DNA sequences with the same CDR3. The J gene is TRBJ2-1, the V gene TRBV6-5, with D possibly being TRBD2 (5 bases). Trimming took off 0 bases at V and 0 bases at J, with 6 bases between the two ends. Germline lookup yields CDR1 MNHEY and CDR2 SVGAGI. This CDR3 spans 15 amino acids. This chain's CDR3 is CASSYSGSSYNEQFF. In DNA form, the CDR3 reads TGTGCCAGCAGTTACTCAGGGAGCTCCTACAATGAGCAGTTCTTC.

The chain employs TRBV5-5 and TRBJ2-7, with D possibly TRBD2 on 5 matching bases. Looked up from germline, CDR1 is SGHKS and CDR2 is YYEKEE (reference sequence). Trimming pared 3 bases from V and 0 bases from J, leaving 7 bases between. CDR3 length: 13 amino acids. The CDR3 protein is CASSSRDSYEQYF. As DNA, the CDR3 is TGTGCCAGCAGCTCCCGGGACTCCTACGAGCAGTACTTC.

The chain joins TRBV18 to TRBJ1-1; D unresolved. CDR3 length equals 13 residues. Between the trimmed V and J ends, which lost 2 bases and 2 bases, there was a span of 6 bases. CDR1 is KGHSH, CDR2 LQKENI, per germline. The CDR3 sequence is CASSPNSNTEAFF. CDR3 bases: TGTGCCAGCTCACCAAACAGTAACACTGAAGCTTTCTTT.

The gene calls are TRBV5-1 and TRBJ2-7, with a weak D call TRBD2 (6 bases). Germline V gives CDR1 SGHRS, CDR2 YFSETQ. Trimming took off 4 bases at V and 5 bases at J, with 16 bases between the two ends. The CDR3 totals 14 residues. Here the CDR3 reads CASSPEGSSHEQYF. Here the CDR3 DNA reads TGCGCCAGCAGCCCGGAGGGGTCAAGCCACGAGCAGTACTTC.

The CDR3 bases are TGTGCCAGCAGCTTACAGACAGGGGGTTCCTACGAGCAGTACTTC. Encoded protein: CASSLQTGGSYEQYF. The chain recombines TRBV11-2 with TRBJ2-7; 9 bases match TRBD1. V dropped 2 bases and J dropped 1; count of bases not matched to a gene: 3. Germline-derived CDR1 and CDR2 are SGHAT and FQNNGV. The CDR3 sequence is 15 residues long.